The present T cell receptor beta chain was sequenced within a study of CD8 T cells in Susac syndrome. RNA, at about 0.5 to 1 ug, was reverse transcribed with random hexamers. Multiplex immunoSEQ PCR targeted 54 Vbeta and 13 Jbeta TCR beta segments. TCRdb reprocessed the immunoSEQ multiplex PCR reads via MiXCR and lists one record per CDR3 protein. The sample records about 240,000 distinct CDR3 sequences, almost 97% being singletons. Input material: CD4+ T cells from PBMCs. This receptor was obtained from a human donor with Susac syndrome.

The CDR3 region has the DNA TGTGCCAGCAGCCCGGGACTAGCGATGGAAGTCAATGAGCAGTTCTTC. Protein: CASSPGLAMEVNEQFF. The rearrangement links TRBV4-2 to TRBJ2-1; 10 nucleotides line up with TRBD2. V trimming: 4 bases; J trimming: 6 bases; junction bases outside the gene matches: 9. This CDR3 has 16 residues. CDR1 and CDR2 from the germline V gene are LGHNA and YNFKEQ.